The present T cell receptor (beta chain) was sequenced within a study of blood T cell repertoires in COVID-19. Sequenced by immunoSEQ multiplex PCR; TCRdb stores in-frame clones only, minus some. The table lists 200,000 to 250,000 clones, approximately 90% of them singletons. The V segment lost 0 bases and the J segment 5 bases; nucleotides outside the gene matches: 5. The CDR3 has 15 residues. Germline CDR1 and CDR2: SGHKS and YYEKEE (reference sequence). This sequence was found in a man aged 30-40 years who had recovered from COVID-19. The chain joins TRBV5-5 to TRBJ1-5, with 7 bases aligning to TRBD1. The sequenced sample was peripheral blood. CDR3 amino acids: CASSLGYDRDQPQHF. The CDR3 DNA sequence: TGTGCCAGCAGCTTGGGGTACGACAGGGATCAGCCCCAGCATTTT.